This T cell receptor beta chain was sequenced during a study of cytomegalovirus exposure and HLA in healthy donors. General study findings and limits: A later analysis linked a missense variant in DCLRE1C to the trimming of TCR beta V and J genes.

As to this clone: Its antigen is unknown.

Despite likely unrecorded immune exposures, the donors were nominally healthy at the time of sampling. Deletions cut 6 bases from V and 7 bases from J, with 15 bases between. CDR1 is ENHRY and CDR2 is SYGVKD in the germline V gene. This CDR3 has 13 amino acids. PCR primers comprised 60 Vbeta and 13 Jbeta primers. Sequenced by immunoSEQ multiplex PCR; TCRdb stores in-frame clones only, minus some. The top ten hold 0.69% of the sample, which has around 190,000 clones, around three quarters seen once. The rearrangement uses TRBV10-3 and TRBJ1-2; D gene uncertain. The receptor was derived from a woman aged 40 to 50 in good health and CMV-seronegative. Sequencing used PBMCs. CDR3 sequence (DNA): TGTGCCATCAGGAACGGAGCCCGACTTGGCTACACCTTC. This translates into CAIRNGARLGYTF.